This is a list of T cell receptor beta chains from one sample in a study of T cell changes during pregnancy in multiple sclerosis. The protocol was immunoSEQ multiplex PCR, while the TCRdb copy is restricted to in-frame clones and leaves out a portion. The sample lists tens of thousands of clones, approximately 90% occurring once. The sequences come from peripheral blood, collected in the first trimester of pregnancy. These receptors were obtained from a female donor in good health, enrolled as a control in a pregnancy study. CDR3s include the opening cysteine and the closing phenylalanine or tryptophan. Each record gives: J gene, CDR3 length, D gene, clone size, V gene, CDR3 DNA, CDR3 protein. D genes are given only for firm matches. Clone size is stated in some rows and not others, as once, few, many or a class when expanded.

TRBJ1-5 | 13 | NA | NA | TRBV29-1 | TGCAGCGTGGAGGAAGCGGGCAATCAGCCCCAGCATTTT | CSVEEAGNQPQHF
TRBJ2-1 | 18 | NA | NA | TRBV7-2 | TGTGCCAGCAGCCTAAAACCCCGGCGGTCCCAAGCGGACAATGAGCAGTTCTTC | CASSLKPRRSQADNEQFF
TRBJ2-4 | 13 | TRBD1 | few | TRBV2 | TGTGCCAGCAGTGAAGTCTTAGGGGGCTTTCAGTACTTC | CASSEVLGGFQYF
TRBJ2-1 | 17 | NA | NA | TRBV9 | TGTGCCAGCAGCGTAGTTAAGGAAGCGAGCTCCTACAATGAGCAGTTCTTC | CASSVVKEASSYNEQFF
TRBJ1-2 | 18 | NA | NA | TRBV28 | TGTGCCACCTACCTCCGAACCCGGGGAGGGGAACGTTTCTGGGGCTACACCTTC | CATYLRTRGGERFWGYTF
TRBJ2-3 | 16 | TRBD2 | NA | TRBV28 | TGTGCCAGCAGTCTTGGGACTAGCGGGGGGCGGGATACGCAGTATTTT | CASSLGTSGGRDTQYF
TRBJ1-2 | 15 | NA | NA | TRBV7-2 | TGTGCCAGCAGCTTAGAGGGGGGGGTTGCTTCTGGCTACACCTTC | CASSLEGGVASGYTF
TRBJ2-7 | 14 | NA | NA | TRBV30 | TGTGCCTGGAGAGCCGGAGGACTACTACGAGAACAGTACTTC | CAWRAGGLLREQYF
TRBJ2-5 | 14 | NA | NA | TRBV4-2 | TGTGCCAGCCGTAGCGTAGGGGGCCAAGAGACCCAGTACTTC | CASRSVGGQETQYF
TRBJ2-1 | 15 | TRBD2 | NA | TRBV7-9 | TGTGCCAGCAGCTTAAGCGGGGGAGGGAACAATGAGCAGTTCTTC | CASSLSGGGNNEQFF
TRBJ1-2 | 14 | NA | NA | TRBV25-1 | TGTGCCAGCAGTGTTACAGGGAAGGCCTATGGCTACACCTTC | CASSVTGKAYGYTF
TRBJ2-1 | 15 | TRBD2 | NA | TRBV7-3 | TGTGCCAGCAGCCTGACTAGCGGGGGCTACAATGAGCAGTTCTTC | CASSLTSGGYNEQFF
TRBJ1-4 | 16 | TRBD1 | NA | TRBV4-2 | TGTGCCAGCAGCCAAAGTTACAGGGGAGGTAATGAAAAACTGTTTTTT | CASSQSYRGGNEKLFF
TRBJ2-7 | 16 | NA | NA | TRBV5-6 | TGTGCCAGCAGCCAAATCGAGCGAAGGGAGCCCTACGAGCAGTACTTC | CASSQIERREPYEQYF
TRBJ2-7 | 16 | TRBD2 | NA | TRBV4-2 | TGTGCCAGCAGCCCGCGACGCGGGGGGCCACCCTACGAGCAGTACTTC | CASSPRRGGPPYEQYF
TRBJ1-1 | 15 | NA | NA | TRBV14 | TGTGCCAGCAGCCAAGATGAGGGTTTGAACACTGAAGCTTTCTTT | CASSQDEGLNTEAFF
TRBJ2-3 | 16 | NA | NA | TRBV5-1 | TGCGCCAGCAATCTCGGCGGGCTAGCCAAGACAGATACGCAGTATTTT | CASNLGGLAKTDTQYF
TRBJ1-5 | 14 | NA | once | TRBV4-3 | TGCGCCAGCAGCCTCGCTGCCGGTGATCAGCCCCAGCATTTT | CASSLAAGDQPQHF
TRBJ2-1 | 15 | TRBD2 | NA | TRBV9 | TGTGCCAGCAGCGTGAATACGGGGGGGCCGGGTGAGCAGTTCTTC | CASSVNTGGPGEQFF
TRBJ2-1 | 17 | TRBD2 | NA | TRBV7-9 | TGTGCCAGCAGCCCAAGCCCCCTAGCGGGGGTCTACAATGAGCAGTTCTTC | CASSPSPLAGVYNEQFF
TRBJ2-7 | 16 | NA | NA | TRBV5-5 | TGTGCCAGCAGCTTGACGGACAGCCAGCCTCTCGGCGAGCAGTACTTC | CASSLTDSQPLGEQYF
TRBJ1-2 | 13 | TRBD1 | few | TRBV28 | TGTGCCAGCAGTTTACAGGACAGGGACGGCTACACCTTC | CASSLQDRDGYTF
TRBJ2-5 | 12 | NA | NA | TRBV13 | TGTGCCAGCAGCCCCCTGCGTGGGACCCAGTACTTC | CASSPLRGTQYF
TRBJ2-3 | 15 | TRBD2 | NA | TRBV7-3 | TGTGCCAGCAGCTCACTAGCGGGGACCACAGATACGCAGTATTTT | CASSSLAGTTDTQYF
TRBJ2-7 | 15 | NA | NA | TRBV7-3 | TGTGCCAGCAGCCCCTATCACCTAGTCTCCTACGAGCAGTACTTC | CASSPYHLVSYEQYF
TRBJ1-5 | 15 | NA | NA | TRBV5-1 | TGCGCCAGCAGCTTGACCGGGAATAGCAATCAGCCCCAGCATTTT | CASSLTGNSNQPQHF
TRBJ1-2 | 13 | NA | NA | TRBV29-1 | TGCAGCGTTGAACCGGTTCGAAGCTATGGCTACACCTTC | CSVEPVRSYGYTF
TRBJ2-7 | 15 | TRBD2 | NA | TRBV28 | TGTGCCAGCAGTTTGACTAGCGGGGGGACCTACGAGCAGTACTTC | CASSLTSGGTYEQYF
TRBJ1-1 | 15 | TRBD1 | NA | TRBV9 | TGTGCCAGCAGCGTAGCCGGGACAGGGGGCACTGAAGCTTTCTTT | CASSVAGTGGTEAFF
TRBJ2-5 | 18 | NA | NA | TRBV5-1 | TGCGCCAGCAGCCTCCAACCGTTGCAGGGGAATCCTGCGGAGACCCAGTACTTC | CASSLQPLQGNPAETQYF
TRBJ1-2 | 15 | TRBD1 | NA | TRBV9 | TGTGCCAGCAGCGCCGGGACAGGCCGAGACTATGGCTACACCTTC | CASSAGTGRDYGYTF
TRBJ2-2 | 13 | TRBD1 | NA | TRBV15 | TGTGCCACCCAGGGGGTATCCACCGGGGAGCTGTTTTTT | CATQGVSTGELFF